This TCR beta chain was identified during a study of memory CD4+ T cells and cytomegalovirus serostatus. TCRdb keeps only in-frame clones here, not all; method: immunoSEQ multiplex PCR. The sample shows around 45,000 clones, roughly 73% of them seen only once. CDR1 is SNHLY and CDR2 is FYNNEI in the germline V gene. The CDR3 sequence is 15 residues long. With 1 base removed from V and 5 bases from J, the gap between germline ends came to 14 bases. Single viable CD3+CD4+CD8-CD45RO+ cells were sorted as the memory CD4+ T cells. This chain connects TRBV2 to TRBJ2-5; D tentatively reads TRBD1 or TRBD2 (5 bases each). Sequencing was performed on memory CD4+ T cells from blood. The TCR comes from an adult in good health and CMV-seronegative. The CDR3 loop is CASSEEGTRGETQYF. The CDR3 DNA sequence: TGTGCCAGCAGTGAAGAGGGGACCCGAGGGGAGACCCAGTACTTC. Based on the CDR3 plus reference TRBV2 and TRBJ2-5, the full variable domain is EPEVTQTPSHQVTQMGQEVILRCVPISNHLYFYWYRQILGQKVEFLVSFYNNEISEKSEIFDDQFSVERPDGSNFTLKIRSTKLEDSAMYFCASSEEGTRGETQYFGPGTRLLVL.